This T cell receptor (beta chain) was recovered during a study of beta chain features in type 1 diabetes. Study details: Examination covered roughly 100,000,000 sorted cells spanning all samples.

Trimming removed 5 bases from V and 5 bases from J; junction bases left unmatched: 5. This CDR3 comprises 14 residues. Germline-derived CDR1 and CDR2 are SEHNR and FQNEAQ (reference sequence). Populations isolated by sorting all had purity greater than 98%. General study results and limits: It was possible that PCR favored shorter templates, equally so in patients and controls.

Investigators reverse transcribed all isolated RNA, so they sequenced expressed TCRB transcripts. Deep immunoSEQ sequencing covered naive, central memory and regulatory T cell samples. The table came from immunoSEQ multiplex PCR; TCRdb's copy has only in-frame clones and leaves some out. The data hold over 700,000 clones, with roughly 16% observed a single time. Only a few counts were recorded for this clone. What it binds is not known. The chain combines TRBV7-9 with TRBJ1-2; 10 nucleotides align to TRBD1. This clonotype originated in a young woman in good health. The specimen was naive CD4+ T cells from blood. This CDR3 reads CASSRDRGIYGYTF. The CDR3 region has the DNA TGTGCCAGCAGCCGGGACAGGGGAATATATGGCTACACCTTC.